This paragraph reports one T cell receptor beta chain. The antigen is unknown. This sample was taken from a study of OX40 agonist ivuxolimab in advanced cancers. Study-wide context: Ivuxolimab doses were 0.01, 0.1, 0.3, 1.5, 3 or 10 mg/kg every 2 weeks. The diagnoses of dose-escalation patients were hepatocellular carcinoma, melanoma, renal cell or head and neck cancer. Participants, 82.7% male, averaged approximately 60 years of age, ranging from about 23 to 90. Study results and caveats: Still undetermined is the antigen specificity of the expanded peripheral T cells.

The assay was immunoSEQ multiplex PCR, and TCRdb's table has in-frame clones only and misses some. The sample records around 64,000 clones, 75% to 90% being singletons. Germline values: CDR1 MNHEY, CDR2 SVGAGI. The CDR3 covers 13 residues. V was cut by 2 bases and J by 5 bases, with 7 bases left in between. The receptor was isolated from an adult with an advanced solid tumor such as melanoma, head and neck, liver or kidney cancer. The sequencing used CD4+ or CD8+ T cells sorted from blood, collected in a trial of the OX40 agonist ivuxolimab. This rearrangement joins TRBV6-5 to TRBJ2-1, with D unresolved. CDR3 nucleotides: TGTGCCAGCAGTTACACCCAAAACAATGAGCAGTTCTTC. Residues: CASSYTQNNEQFF.